The rows below give T cell receptor beta chains drawn from one sample of a study of early T cells in non-severe SARS-CoV-2 infection. TCRdb reprocessed the 5' RACE reads via MiXCR and lists one record per CDR3 protein. The sample comprises roughly 28,000 distinct CDR3 sequences, more than 4% of which are singletons, and roughly 2.5% rests with the top ten. Sequenced input: whole blood. These receptors all stem from an adult who was a healthcare worker with PCR-confirmed SARS-CoV-2 infection or an uninfected control (not recorded which). CDR3s include the opening cysteine and the closing phenylalanine or tryptophan. D genes are given only for firm matches. Not every row has a clone size; where given, it reads once, few, many or a size class.

cdr3_aa: CASGPGLRDEQFF
cdr3_nt: TGTGCCAGCGGGCCAGGACTACGGGATGAGCAGTTCTTC
j_call: TRBJ2-1
clone_size: few
v_call: TRBV5-5
d_call: .

cdr3_aa: CASSLEDSLTEAFF
cdr3_nt: TGTGCCAGCAGCTTAGAGGACAGCCTCACTGAAGCTTTCTTT
j_call: TRBJ1-1
clone_size: few
v_call: TRBV7-9
d_call: .

cdr3_aa: CSAVNPGGQPQHF
cdr3_nt: TGCAGTGCTGTTAACCCGGGGGGTCAGCCCCAGCATTTT
j_call: TRBJ1-5
clone_size: .
v_call: TRBV20-1
d_call: .

cdr3_aa: CASSLTGFTYNEQFF
cdr3_nt: TGTGCCAGCAGCCTGACAGGATTCACCTACAATGAGCAGTTCTTC
j_call: TRBJ2-1
clone_size: many
v_call: TRBV6-5
d_call: .

cdr3_aa: CASGLVLGGPNTEAFF
cdr3_nt: TGTGCTAGTGGTTTGGTACTCGGAGGGCCTAACACTGAAGCTTTCTTT
j_call: TRBJ1-1
clone_size: many
v_call: TRBV12-5
d_call: .

cdr3_aa: CAWSGVGNTEAFF
cdr3_nt: TGTGCCTGGAGTGGTGTGGGGAACACTGAAGCTTTCTTT
j_call: TRBJ1-1
clone_size: .
v_call: TRBV30
d_call: .

cdr3_aa: CSVENLAGLYNEQFF
cdr3_nt: TGCAGCGTTGAAAATCTAGCGGGGCTCTACAATGAGCAGTTCTTC
j_call: TRBJ2-1
clone_size: many
v_call: TRBV29-1
d_call: TRBD2

cdr3_aa: CAWDTGTEQFF
cdr3_nt: TGTGCCTGGGACACCGGGACAGAGCAGTTCTTC
j_call: TRBJ2-1
clone_size: many
v_call: TRBV30
d_call: .

cdr3_aa: CASSSRRGSKNIQYF
cdr3_nt: TGCGCCAGCAGCTCGAGGCGGGGCAGCAAAAACATTCAGTACTTC
j_call: TRBJ2-4
clone_size: many
v_call: TRBV5-1
d_call: .

cdr3_aa: CATSGEGTTQGDQPQHF
cdr3_nt: TGTGCCACCAGTGGGGAAGGAACTACACAGGGGGATCAGCCCCAGCATTTT
j_call: TRBJ1-5
clone_size: many
v_call: TRBV24-1
d_call: TRBD1

cdr3_aa: CASSLSGATGANVLTF
cdr3_nt: TGTGCCAGCAGCTTATCGGGGGCTACTGGGGCCAACGTCCTGACTTTC
j_call: TRBJ2-6
clone_size: many
v_call: TRBV11-3
d_call: .

cdr3_aa: CASSLESGSWYNEQFF
cdr3_nt: TGTGCCAGCAGCTTAGAAAGCGGGAGTTGGTACAATGAGCAGTTCTTC
j_call: TRBJ2-1
clone_size: many
v_call: TRBV11-2
d_call: TRBD2

cdr3_aa: CASSILTQNIQYF
cdr3_nt: TGTGCCAGTAGTATTTTGACCCAAAACATTCAGTACTTC
j_call: TRBJ2-4
clone_size: many
v_call: TRBV19
d_call: .

cdr3_aa: CASTGNSGSRTDTQYF
cdr3_nt: TGTGCCAGCACCGGAAATAGCGGGAGTAGGACAGATACGCAGTATTTT
j_call: TRBJ2-3
clone_size: many
v_call: TRBV6-1
d_call: TRBD2

cdr3_aa: CSVVRSWQGGEQYF
cdr3_nt: TGCAGCGTTGTGCGGTCCTGGCAGGGAGGCGAGCAGTACTTC
j_call: TRBJ2-7
clone_size: many
v_call: TRBV29-1
d_call: .

cdr3_aa: CASSSSDRPNQPQHF
cdr3_nt: TGTGCCAGCAGCTCCTCCGACAGACCCAATCAGCCCCAGCATTTT
j_call: TRBJ1-5
clone_size: many
v_call: TRBV12-3/TRBV12-4
d_call: .

cdr3_aa: CASSLEVGQATYEQYF
cdr3_nt: TGTGCCAGCAGCTTAGAAGTCGGACAGGCAACCTACGAGCAGTACTTC
j_call: TRBJ2-7
clone_size: many
v_call: TRBV11-2
d_call: TRBD1

cdr3_aa: CSVHKFFTDTQYF
cdr3_nt: TGCAGCGTACACAAGTTTTTCACAGATACGCAGTATTTT
j_call: TRBJ2-3
clone_size: many
v_call: TRBV29-1
d_call: .

cdr3_aa: CASSYSHTTYEQYF
cdr3_nt: TGTGCCAGCAGTTACTCTCACACGACCTACGAGCAGTACTTC
j_call: TRBJ2-7
clone_size: many
v_call: TRBV6-5
d_call: .

cdr3_aa: CASSEIRGATEAFF
cdr3_nt: TGTGCCAGCAGTGAAATCCGGGGGGCGACTGAAGCTTTCTTT
j_call: TRBJ1-1
clone_size: many
v_call: TRBV2
d_call: .